The 5 T cell receptor beta chains given below trace back to one sample, sequenced in a study of blood T cell repertoires in COVID-19. The table came from immunoSEQ multiplex PCR; TCRdb's copy has only in-frame clones and leaves some out. The sample includes about 310,000 clones, around nine tenths seen only once; the top ten take around 9%. What was sequenced was PBMCs or T cells enriched from blood (not recorded which). These receptors all stem from a woman younger than 45 who had recovered from COVID-19.

The genes are TRBV27 and TRBJ2-5; 10 nucleotides line up with TRBD1. V shed 0 bases and J 5 bases; nucleotides not matched to a gene: 12. Germline V gene sequence: CDR1 MNHEY, CDR2 SMNVEV (reference sequence). This CDR3 has 18 residues. The CDR3 reads CASSLSVLGAGQGETQYF. Written as DNA, the CDR3 is TGTGCCAGCAGTTTATCAGTCCTGGGAGCGGGACAGGGGGAGACCCAGTACTTC.

This chain connects TRBV3-1 (or the pseudogene TRBV3-2) to TRBJ1-1; 7 bases match TRBD1. The CDR3 covers 12 residues. V gave up 6 bases and J gave up 11 bases; unmatched junction bases: 9. Germline V gene data show CDR1 as LGHDT and CDR2 as YNNKEL (reference sequence). The CDR3 nucleotides read TGTGCCAGCAGTGAAGGGGGCAGGCGGGCTTTCTTT. Protein: CASSEGGRRAFF.

The rearrangement uses TRBV5-8 and TRBJ2-1; TRBD2 might be the D (6 bases). The ends were cut back, 0 bases at V and 4 bases at J, with 14 bases in the middle. The CDR3 sequence is 16 residues long. CDR1 SGHTS and CDR2 YDEGEE come from the germline V gene. CDR3 nucleotides: TGTGCCAGCAGCTTGGTGTCCGGGGGATGGTACAATGAGCAGTTCTTC. Translated: CASSLVSGGWYNEQFF.

The CDR3 here is CASSSRGGFSYEQYF. For the CDR3, the DNA is TGTGCCAGCAGCTCTCGAGGGGGTTTCTCCTACGAGCAGTACTTC. The rearrangement links TRBV13 to TRBJ2-7, with a tentative D call TRBD1 (6 bases). The ends were cut back, 4 bases at V and 0 bases at J, with 13 bases in the middle. In germline, CDR1 is PRHDT, CDR2 FYEKMQ (reference sequence). The CDR3 is 15 amino acids.

The chain joins TRBV11-1 to TRBJ2-2; 7 positions agree with TRBD2. J gave up 1 base and V 3 bases, and 2 bases lay outside the gene matches. Germline V gene sequence: CDR1 SGHAT, CDR2 FQDESV (reference sequence). The CDR3 has 15 amino acids. This CDR3 reads CASSFPSGNTGELFF. For the CDR3, the DNA is TGTGCCAGCAGCTTCCCTAGCGGGAACACCGGGGAGCTGTTTTTT.